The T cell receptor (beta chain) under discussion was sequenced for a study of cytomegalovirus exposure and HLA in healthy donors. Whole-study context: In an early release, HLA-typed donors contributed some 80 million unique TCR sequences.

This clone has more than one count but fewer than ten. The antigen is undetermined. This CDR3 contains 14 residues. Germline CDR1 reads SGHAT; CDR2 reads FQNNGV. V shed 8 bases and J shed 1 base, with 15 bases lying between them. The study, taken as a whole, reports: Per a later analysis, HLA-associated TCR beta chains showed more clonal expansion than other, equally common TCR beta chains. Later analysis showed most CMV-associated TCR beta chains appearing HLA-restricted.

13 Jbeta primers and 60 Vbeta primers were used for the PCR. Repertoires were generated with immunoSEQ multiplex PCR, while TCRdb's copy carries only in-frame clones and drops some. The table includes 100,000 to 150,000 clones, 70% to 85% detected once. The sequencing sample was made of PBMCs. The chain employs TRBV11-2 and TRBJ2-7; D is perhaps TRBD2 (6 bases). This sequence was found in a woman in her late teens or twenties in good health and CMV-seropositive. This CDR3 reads CASALRGSSYEQYF. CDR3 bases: TGTGCCAGCGCCCTTCGGGGGAGTTCCTACGAGCAGTACTTC.